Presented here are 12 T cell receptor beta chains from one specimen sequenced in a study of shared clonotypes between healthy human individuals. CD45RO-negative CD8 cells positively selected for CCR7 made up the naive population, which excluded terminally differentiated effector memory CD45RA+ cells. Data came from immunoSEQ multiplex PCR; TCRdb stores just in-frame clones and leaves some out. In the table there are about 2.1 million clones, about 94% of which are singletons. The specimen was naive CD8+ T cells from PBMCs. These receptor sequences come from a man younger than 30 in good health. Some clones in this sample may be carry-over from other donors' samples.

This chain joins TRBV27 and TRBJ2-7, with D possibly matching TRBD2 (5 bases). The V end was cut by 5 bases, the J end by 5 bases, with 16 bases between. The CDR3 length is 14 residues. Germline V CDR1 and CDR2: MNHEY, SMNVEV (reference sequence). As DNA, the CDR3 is TGTGCCAGCAGTCCAGGAGGCTGGACCAACGAGCAGTACTTC. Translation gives CASSPGGWTNEQYF.

The CDR3 DNA sequence: TGTGCCAGCAGCTACGTAACCCCCCAGTACTATGGCTACACCTTC. Translation gives CASSYVTPQYYGYTF. V and J are TRBV7-9 and TRBJ1-2; D remains unclear. V lost 4 bases, J lost 3 bases, and 15 bases lay in between. Germline V gene sequence: CDR1 SEHNR, CDR2 FQNEAQ (reference sequence). The CDR3 consists of 15 residues.

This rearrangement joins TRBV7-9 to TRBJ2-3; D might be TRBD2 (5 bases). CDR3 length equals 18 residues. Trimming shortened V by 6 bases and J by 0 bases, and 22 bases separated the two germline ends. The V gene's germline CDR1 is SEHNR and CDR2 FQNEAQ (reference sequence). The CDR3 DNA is TGTGCCAGCAGGGGTTTGGGTGAAGCGGTCCCTAGCACAGATACGCAGTATTTT. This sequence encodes CASRGLGEAVPSTDTQYF.

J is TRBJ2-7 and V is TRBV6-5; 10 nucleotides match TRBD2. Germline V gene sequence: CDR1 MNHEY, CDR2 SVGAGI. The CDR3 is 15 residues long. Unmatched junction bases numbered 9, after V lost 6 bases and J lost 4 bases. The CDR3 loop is CASSSGLAVLYEQYF. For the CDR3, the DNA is TGTGCCAGCAGCTCCGGACTAGCGGTCCTATACGAGCAGTACTTC.

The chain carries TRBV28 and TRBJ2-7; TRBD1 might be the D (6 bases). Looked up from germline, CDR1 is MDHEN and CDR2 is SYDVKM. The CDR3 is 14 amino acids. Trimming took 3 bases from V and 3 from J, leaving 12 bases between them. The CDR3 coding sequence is TGTGCCAGCAGTTTCCGGGACACCTACTACGAGCAGTACTTC. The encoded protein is CASSFRDTYYEQYF.

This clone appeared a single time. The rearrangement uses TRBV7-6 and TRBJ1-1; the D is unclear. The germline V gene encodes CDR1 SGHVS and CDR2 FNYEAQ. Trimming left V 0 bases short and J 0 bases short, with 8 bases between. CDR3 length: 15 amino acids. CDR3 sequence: CASSLADEMNTEAFF. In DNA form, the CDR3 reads TGTGCCAGCAGCTTAGCGGATGAGATGAACACTGAAGCTTTCTTT.

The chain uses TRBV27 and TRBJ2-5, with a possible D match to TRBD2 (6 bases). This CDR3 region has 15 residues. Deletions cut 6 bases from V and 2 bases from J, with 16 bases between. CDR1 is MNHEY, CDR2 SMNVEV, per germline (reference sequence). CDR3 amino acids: CASSTTRDLQETQYF. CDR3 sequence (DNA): TGTGCCAGCAGCACGACTCGGGACTTACAAGAGACCCAGTACTTC.

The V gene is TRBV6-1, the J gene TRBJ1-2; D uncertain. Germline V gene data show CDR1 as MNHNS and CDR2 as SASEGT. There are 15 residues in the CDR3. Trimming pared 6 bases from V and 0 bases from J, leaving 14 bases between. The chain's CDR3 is CASRGYGKTNYGYTF. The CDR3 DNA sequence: TGTGCCAGCAGGGGTTACGGTAAAACTAACTATGGCTACACCTTC.

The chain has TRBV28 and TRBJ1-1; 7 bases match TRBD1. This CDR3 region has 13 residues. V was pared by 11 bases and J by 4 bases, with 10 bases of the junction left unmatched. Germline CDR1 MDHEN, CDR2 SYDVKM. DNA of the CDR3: TGTGCCGCACAGGGGAAAATGTTCACTGAAGCTTTCTTT. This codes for CAAQGKMFTEAFF.

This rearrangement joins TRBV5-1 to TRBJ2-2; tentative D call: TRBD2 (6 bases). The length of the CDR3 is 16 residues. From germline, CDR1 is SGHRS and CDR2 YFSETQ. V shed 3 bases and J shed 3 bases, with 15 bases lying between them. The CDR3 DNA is TGCGCCAGCAGCTGGCCCGGGGGAGTGGACACCGGGGAGCTGTTTTTT. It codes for CASSWPGGVDTGELFF.

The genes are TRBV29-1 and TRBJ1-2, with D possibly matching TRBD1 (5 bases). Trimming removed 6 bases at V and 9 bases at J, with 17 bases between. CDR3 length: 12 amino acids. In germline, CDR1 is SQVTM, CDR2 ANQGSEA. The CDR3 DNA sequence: TGCAGCGTCCCTGAAGGGGTAAGAAGCTACACCTTC. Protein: CSVPEGVRSYTF.

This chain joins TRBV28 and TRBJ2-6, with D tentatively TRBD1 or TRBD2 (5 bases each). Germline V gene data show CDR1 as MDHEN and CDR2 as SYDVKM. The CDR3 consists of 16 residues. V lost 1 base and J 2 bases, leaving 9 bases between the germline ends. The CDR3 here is CASSLFLGAGANVLTF. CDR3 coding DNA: TGTGCCAGCAGTTTATTTTTGGGGGCTGGGGCCAACGTCCTGACTTTC. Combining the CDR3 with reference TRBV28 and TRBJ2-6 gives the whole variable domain DVKVTQSSRYLVKRTGEKVFLECVQDMDHENMFWYRQDPGLGLRLIYFSYDVKMKEKGDIPEGYSVSREKKERFSLILESASTNQTSMYLCASSLFLGAGANVLTFGAGSRLTVL.